The subject of this entry is one T cell receptor beta chain. Libraries were prepared by immunoSEQ multiplex PCR; TCRdb keeps only in-frame clonotypes and omits some of them. The data show tens of thousands of clones, 70% to 90% seen once. This sample stems from a study of blood T cell repertoires in COVID-19. This CDR3 spans 14 amino acids. Germline V gene lookup returns CDR1 MDHEN and CDR2 SYDVKM. V was cut by 4 bases and J by 5 bases, with 11 bases left in between. The chain uses TRBV28 and TRBJ1-4; D gene unclear. Sequencing was performed on peripheral blood. The sequence was obtained from a woman aged 80 or older with acute or convalescent COVID-19. CDR3 amino acids: CASSWETRNEKLFF. The CDR3 region has the DNA TGTGCCAGCAGTTGGGAGACAAGAAATGAAAAACTGTTTTTT.